This is a list of T cell receptor beta chains from one sample in a study of cytomegalovirus exposure and HLA in healthy donors. Sequenced by immunoSEQ multiplex PCR; TCRdb stores in-frame clones only, minus some. The data show about 130,000 clones, about 80% seen once. The sequenced sample consisted of PBMCs. Source of these receptors: a woman between 35 and 50 years old in good health and CMV-seronegative. Both conserved end residues are part of each CDR3. D genes are given only for firm matches. Rows may omit the clone size; those that give it use once, few, many or a size class.

V gene	clone size	J gene	D gene	CDR3 DNA	CDR3 protein
TRBV5-1	few	TRBJ2-2	TRBD2	TGCGCCAGCAACCTACAACTAGCGGGAAACCCCGGGGAGCTGTTTTTT	CASNLQLAGNPGELFF
TRBV7-9	-	TRBJ1-1	-	TGTGCCAGCAGCTGGTCAGGGAACACTGAAGCTTTCTTT	CASSWSGNTEAFF
TRBV2	-	TRBJ2-7	TRBD1	TGTGCCAGCAGGCGGACAGGGGTAGACGAGCAGTACTTC	CASRRTGVDEQYF
TRBV10-3	-	TRBJ1-6	TRBD1	TGTGCCTCCAAACGGGACAGGGAGAGAAATTCACCCCTCCACTTT	CASKRDRERNSPLHF
TRBV4-1	-	TRBJ1-2	-	TGCGCCAGCAGCCAAGCGGCCAGTAACTATGGCTACCCCTTC	CASSQAASNYGYPF
TRBV28	-	TRBJ1-2	-	TGTGCCAGCAGCCCTCTGGGCATGGGCACCTATGGCTACACCTTC	CASSPLGMGTYGYTF
TRBV5-4	-	TRBJ1-4	-	TGTGCCAGCAGCTTGACAGGTTTTAAGGCAACTAATGAAAAACTGTTTTTT	CASSLTGFKATNEKLFF
TRBV28	-	TRBJ1-6	-	TGTGCCAGCAGTTTAACGGGGGGCAGGGAGCCGAGATCCCTCCACTTT	CASSLTGGREPRSLHF
TRBV4-3	few	TRBJ1-6	TRBD1	TGCGCCAGCAGCCAAGAGCCCGGACAGGGGTATTCACCCCTCCACTTT	CASSQEPGQGYSPLHF
TRBV19	few	TRBJ2-6	-	TGTGCCAGTAGTCTTTCCACAGGGTCTGGGGCCAACGTCCTGACTTTC	CASSLSTGSGANVLTF
TRBV7-9	-	TRBJ1-1	-	TGTGCCAGCAGCGCGACGGGGGTTAACACTGAAGCTTTCTTT	CASSATGVNTEAFF
TRBV19	-	TRBJ1-5	TRBD1	TGTGCCAGTAGTATGGGGGACAGGGGCGTCAATCAGCCCCAGCATTTT	CASSMGDRGVNQPQHF
TRBV7-2	-	TRBJ2-7	TRBD2	TGTGCCAGCAGCTGGACTAGCACGAGCGAGCAGTACTTC	CASSWTSTSEQYF
TRBV29-1	-	TRBJ1-2	-	TGCAGCGTTGAAGATTCCGGCGACGTGCAGTTGCGGGGCTACACCTTC	CSVEDSGDVQLRGYTF
TRBV9	-	TRBJ1-2	-	TGTGCCAGCAGCGTAGCGAGAGGGAATACTCAGGACTACTATGGCTACACCTTC	CASSVARGNTQDYYGYTF
TRBV19	-	TRBJ1-5	-	TGTGCCAGTGGACGGCCGGGGGGAGTTAGCAATCAGCCCCAGCATTTT	CASGRPGGVSNQPQHF
TRBV5-1	-	TRBJ2-1	-	TGCGCCAGCAGCTTTAACAATGAGCAGTTCTTC	CASSFNNEQFF
TRBV10-3	-	TRBJ2-3	-	TGTGCCAGCACAGATTTTAGCGGATCCACAGATACGCAGTATTTT	CASTDFSGSTDTQYF
TRBV7-2	once	TRBJ1-1	TRBD1	TGTGCCAGCAGCCGGACAGGGAAGGACACTGAAGCTTTCTTT	CASSRTGKDTEAFF
TRBV7-2	once	TRBJ2-1	TRBD2	TGTGCCAGCAGCCCGAGCGGGGGCCTCCTTCTGAGCTCCTACAATGAGCAGTTCTTC	CASSPSGGLLLSSYNEQFF
TRBV4-2	-	TRBJ2-5	TRBD2	TGTGCCAGCAGCCAAGGGGGACTAGTGGCGGAGACCCAGTACTTC	CASSQGGLVAETQYF
TRBV19	-	TRBJ1-1	-	TGTGCCAGTAGTAGGAGACAGCCTCAAGGTGAAGCTTTCTTT	CASSRRQPQGEAFF
TRBV5-5	-	TRBJ2-1	TRBD1	TGTGCCAGCAGCTTAAGGGGACAGGGAGGATACAATGAGCAGTTCTTC	CASSLRGQGGYNEQFF
TRBV9	-	TRBJ1-5	TRBD1	TGTGCCAGCAGCGAGGGGACAGGGTTGGGGCAGCCCCAGCATTTT	CASSEGTGLGQPQHF
TRBV27	-	TRBJ1-1	-	TGTGCCAGCAGGATTCTTAGTTCCGTCACTGAAGCTTTCTTT	CASRILSSVTEAFF
TRBV7-2	once	TRBJ2-7	-	TGTGCCAGCAAGATTCGGGACTCCCTAAGCTCCTACGAGCAGTACTTC	CASKIRDSLSSYEQYF
TRBV5-6	-	TRBJ2-1	TRBD1	TGTGCCAGCAGCTTAGGGGGCGGTGAGCAGTTCTTC	CASSLGGGEQFF
TRBV7-9	-	TRBJ1-4	-	TGTGCCAGCAGCCTCCCGTCCGGAGGGATCGATGAAAAACTGTTTTTT	CASSLPSGGIDEKLFF
TRBV29-1	-	TRBJ1-4	-	TGCAGCGTTGGGTACAGGCCTAATGAAAAACTGTTTTTT	CSVGYRPNEKLFF
TRBV10-3	few	TRBJ2-5	-	TGTGCCATCAGTGAGTCGCAGAAAGAGACCCAGTACTTC	CAISESQKETQYF
TRBV6-5	-	TRBJ1-1	-	TGTGCCAGCAGACTTTCCCCGACAGATGGGACTGAAGCTTTCTTT	CASRLSPTDGTEAFF
TRBV6-5	-	TRBJ2-3	-	TGTGCCAGCAGTTACAGGGGTACTCAGTATTTT	CASSYRGTQYF
TRBV15	-	TRBJ2-5	TRBD1	TGTGCCTCCGGGACAGGGGGGGGGAAAGAGACCCAGTACTTC	CASGTGGGKETQYF
TRBV9	-	TRBJ2-7	TRBD2	TGTGCCAGCAGCGTAACAGGGACTAGCGTCCACGAGCAGTACTTC	CASSVTGTSVHEQYF
TRBV5-4	-	TRBJ1-3	-	TGTGCCAGCAGCTTGGATCTCTCCGGGGGTAACACCATATATTTT	CASSLDLSGGNTIYF
TRBV5-4	-	TRBJ1-2	TRBD1	TGTGCCAGCAGACCCAATCAGGGGGCCGATGGCTACACCTTC	CASRPNQGADGYTF
TRBV7-8	-	TRBJ2-5	TRBD1	TGTGCCAGCAGCTTTCGAGGGGGCGACTCCAAGGCCCAGTACTTC	CASSFRGGDSKAQYF
TRBV9	-	TRBJ1-3	-	TGTGCCAGCAGCGCCAGGGTCGGCTCTGGAAACACCATATATTTT	CASSARVGSGNTIYF
TRBV12-1	-	TRBJ2-7	-	TGTGCCAGCAGCCATTACGAGCAGTACTTC	CASSHYEQYF
TRBV7-3	-	TRBJ2-3	-	TGTGCCAGCAGCTTAGGGGGCCCAGATACGCAGTATTTT	CASSLGGPDTQYF
TRBV2	-	TRBJ1-1	TRBD1	TGTGCCAGCAGCATAGGGGGCGCGAACACTGAAGCTTTCTTT	CASSIGGANTEAFF
TRBV12-5	-	TRBJ1-1	TRBD1	TGTGCTAGTGGTTTGGATCCCGGAAGGGACAGGGAGGATACGGGTGAAGCTTTCTTT	CASGLDPGRDREDTGEAFF
TRBV7-2	-	TRBJ1-5	TRBD1	TGTGCCAGCAGCTGGGGACAGGGTAGCAATCAGCCCCAGCATTTT	CASSWGQGSNQPQHF
TRBV5-4	-	TRBJ2-5	-	TGTGCCAGCAGCCCCGTAGCCGGGGACCAAGAGACCCAGTACTTC	CASSPVAGDQETQYF
TRBV11-2	once	TRBJ2-3	-	TGTGCCAGCAGCTTAGCGGTTAGGGGGGGGTCAGATACGCAGTATTTT	CASSLAVRGGSDTQYF
TRBV18	-	TRBJ1-1	TRBD1	TGTGCCAGCTCACCCGGACAGGAGACTGAAGCTTTCTTT	CASSPGQETEAFF
TRBV2	-	TRBJ1-2	TRBD1	TGTGCCAGCAGAGGAGGGACAGGGGACTATGGCTACACCTTC	CASRGGTGDYGYTF
TRBV13	-	TRBJ1-1	TRBD1	TGTGCCAGCAGCAGTACAGGGGAGACTGAAGCTTTCTTT	CASSSTGETEAFF
TRBV7-3	-	TRBJ1-2	-	TGTGCCAGCAGCTTAAGTGGACAGCCCTATGGCTACACCTTC	CASSLSGQPYGYTF
TRBV2	-	TRBJ2-2	-	TGTGCCAGCGGGGCCGATTACATTACCGGGGAGCTGTTTTTT	CASGADYITGELFF
TRBV6-1	-	TRBJ1-1	-	TGTGCCAGCAGTGAAGGAGTCCAGAGCGCTGAAGCTTTCTTT	CASSEGVQSAEAFF
TRBV9	-	TRBJ1-5	-	TGTGCCAGCAGCGAGGGGGTGGTAGGCCAGCCCCAGCATTTT	CASSEGVVGQPQHF
TRBV4-2	-	TRBJ2-7	TRBD1	TGTGCCAGCAGCCAAAGGCCCTTAGTTGAGACAGGGGACGAGCAGTACTTC	CASSQRPLVETGDEQYF
TRBV7-2	-	TRBJ2-7	TRBD1	TGTGCCAGCAGCTGGGCGGGACAGGGGCAGGACGAGCAGTACTTC	CASSWAGQGQDEQYF
TRBV7-9	-	TRBJ2-1	TRBD2	TGTGCCAGCAGCTCCTCCCTGGGAGGGGTCAATGAGCAGTTCTTC	CASSSSLGGVNEQFF
TRBV7-9	once	TRBJ2-1	TRBD1	TGTGCCAGCAGCTCCGGGACAGGAACCTACAATGAGCAGTTCTTC	CASSSGTGTYNEQFF
TRBV6-6	-	TRBJ1-4	TRBD1	TGTGCCAGCAGACTTGACAGGGCTAACAATGAAAAACTGTTTTTT	CASRLDRANNEKLFF
TRBV10-3	once	TRBJ2-7	TRBD1	TGTGCCATCGGTCCGGGACAGGGGATAAGTTACGAGCAGTACTTC	CAIGPGQGISYEQYF
TRBV28	-	TRBJ1-1	-	TGTGCCAGCAGTTTCGTCACAGTAAACACTGAAGCTTTCTTT	CASSFVTVNTEAFF
TRBV9	-	TRBJ2-7	TRBD1	TGTGCCAGCAGCGTAGAGGGGACAGGGCTCTACGAGCAGTACTTC	CASSVEGTGLYEQYF